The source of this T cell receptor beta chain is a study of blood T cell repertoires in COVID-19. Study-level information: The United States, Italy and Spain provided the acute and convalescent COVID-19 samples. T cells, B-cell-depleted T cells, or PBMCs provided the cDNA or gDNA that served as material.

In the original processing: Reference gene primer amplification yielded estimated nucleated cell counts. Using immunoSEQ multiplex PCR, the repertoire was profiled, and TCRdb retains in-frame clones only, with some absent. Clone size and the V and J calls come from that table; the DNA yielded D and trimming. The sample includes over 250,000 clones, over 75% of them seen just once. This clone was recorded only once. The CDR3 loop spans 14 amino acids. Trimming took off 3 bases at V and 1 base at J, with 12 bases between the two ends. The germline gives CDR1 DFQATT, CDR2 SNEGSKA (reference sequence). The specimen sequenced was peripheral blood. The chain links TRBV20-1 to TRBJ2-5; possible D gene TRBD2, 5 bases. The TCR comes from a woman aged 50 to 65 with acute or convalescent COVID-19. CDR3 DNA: TGCAGTGCTAGTAAGGACTTCTTCCAAGAGACCCAGTACTTC. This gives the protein CSASKDFFQETQYF.